This TCR beta chain came from a study of cytomegalovirus exposure and HLA in healthy donors (dated by TCRdb to 2015 to 2018). Background for the entire study: According to an earlier analysis of 550 to 750 of the donors, about 179 million T cells yielded roughly 100 million unique TCR beta sequences and more than 250 Gb of sequence data. Roughly 290 gigabases of sequencing data and around 85 million unique TCR sequences made up an early release that covered some 640 HLA-typed donors. The genetic ancestry cluster associated with self-reported Caucasian donors included about 81% of the 300 to 450 genotyped donors. The study was designed to test whether signatures of past pathogen exposure could be identified by cataloging public T cell receptors. Using immunosequencing, the study profiled T cell repertoires from 500 to 800 subjects and related those repertoires to cytomegalovirus serostatus. Along with the roughly 610-subject first cohort, a separate validation cohort of over 90 different subjects was used. To predict cytomegalovirus infection status, the study brought together high-throughput TCR immunosequencing, statistical association of individual TCRs with disease status, and machine learning. A later analysis re-examined previously published TCR beta repertoires from roughly 720 donors and added high-resolution HLA genotyping to investigate patterns of TCR occurrence. In the later analysis, no new phenotypic data were used to find candidate immune exposures; instead, reliance was placed on TCR beta sequences and their occurrence across donors. An earlier analysis of 587 of the donors used high-throughput TCR beta sequencing to judge whether each TCR beta V gene segment behaved as functional or pseudogenic. Alongside the repertoire data, information on donor age, sex, ethnicity and CMV serostatus was compiled. A later genetic analysis took genome-wide SNP genotypes for 398 of the 666 donors and used that subset as a discovery cohort. All discovery cohort repertoires had been generated on a single sequencing platform. HLA typing covered class I and class II loci at four-digit resolution. Typing coverage varied by locus: 629-630 donors for A, B, C, DRB1 and DQB1; under 550 for DQA1; over 600 for DPA1; 450 to 480 for DPB1. A few DR-DQ haplotypes were treated as single units for association and clustering because of strong linkage in the cohort. Among 300 to 500 genotyped donors of the cohort, an average of approximately 200,000 unique TCR beta nucleotide sequences was sequenced per donor, of which about 19% were non-productive. Broad study findings and their caveats: Over 15 rarely observed V segments, including chromosome 9 orphons, were excluded from the earlier analysis of a few hundred of the donors because counts were too low. Presence/absence analyses assumed roughly uniform sequencing depth across donors, an assumption that may not hold. It was suggested by the authors that the approach could potentially be generalized to other disease states and immunological phenotypes. In both the original and validation cohorts, the classifier was reported to diagnose cytomegalovirus status with high specificity and sensitivity. In a later genetic analysis, fewer N-insertions in productive TCRs were reported among donors in an Asian-associated ancestry cluster than the 666-donor mean. While some public TCRs were present in many individuals, most TCR sequences turned up only very rarely across donors. In an earlier analysis of 450 to 750 of the donors, most TCR beta V segments appeared in productive rearrangements about 90% or about 30% of the time, broadly matching IMGT annotations. Three of the identified cytomegalovirus-associated TCR beta chains were confirmed in vitro to be specific for cytomegalovirus antigens. Specific HLA alleles were associated with 15,000 to 20,000 TCR beta sequences at a false discovery rate of 0.05 in a later analysis. For the cohort, immune exposure information was limited to CMV serostatus. Compared with equally common non-associated chains, HLA-associated TCR beta chains in a later analysis were more clonally expanded and had lower generation probabilities. The cohort was sequenced for TCR beta chains only, and without alpha or paired-chain data the features that could be detected were limited. Correlated functional status among segregating V segments might reflect linkage disequilibrium, but an unknown experimental factor could not be ruled out. In a later analysis, several top co-occurrence clusters were reported to appear linked to parvovirus B19, influenza, CMV and Epstein-Barr virus. A later analysis found that TCR association rates varied across HLA loci, with DRB1 alleles showing the most associated TCRs and HLA-C alleles the fewest. The 87-base-pair reads could not distinguish some IMGT-functional V segments, including TRBV6-2 and TRBV6-3, so those segments were excluded. A cluster of highly shared sequence variants was judged likely to be a technical artifact of the sequencing pipeline. A further reported finding was that TCR beta sequences accurately predicted the HLA-A and HLA-B alleles for most subjects in the first cohort. According to a later analysis, most CMV-associated TCR beta chains appeared to be HLA-restricted, and the HLA associations seemed to be driven largely by CMV exposure. In the study, some 180 TCR beta chains were listed as associated with cytomegalovirus. Assigning TCR associations to individual alleles was difficult when HLA alleles, especially DR and DQ, strongly co-occurred. Because some donors lacked HLA typing at each locus, the association tests relied only on the typed subset. In a later genetic analysis, a missense DCLRE1C variant was associated with V-gene and J-gene trimming of TCR beta chains, and the association was replicated in an independent cohort.

The trim is 0 bases for V and 3 bases for J, with a gap of 10 bases between the germline ends. The germline V gene provides CDR1 LGHNA and CDR2 YSLEER. From its cysteine to its phenylalanine, the CDR3 spans 15 amino acids. Just the 45-base CDR3 DNA is kept, in frame starting at base 1. The cohort consisted of 650 to 850 healthy bone marrow donors. All cohort members were sampled while nominally healthy, although unrecorded immune exposures were likely present. The donor was CMV seronegative and was included in the group of 352 seronegative cohort members. A peripheral blood sample was provided by each donor, and peripheral blood mononuclear cells were used for TCR beta sequencing. The Qiagen DNeasy Blood Extraction Kit was used to extract genomic DNA from the blood cell samples. Libraries came from the immunoSEQ multiplex PCR assay. For the multiplex PCR, a mixture combining 60 forward primers for TCR Vbeta segments and 13 reverse primers for TCR Jbeta segments was used. A multiplex PCR assay on genomic DNA amplified the CDR3 region of rearranged TCR beta genes. Amplified TCR beta libraries were sequenced as 87-base-pair reads on the Illumina HiSeq System. As for the authors' bioinformatics: In a later analysis, roughly 80 million unique TCR beta chains were counted across the 500 to 700 repertoires, and some 10 million of these chains were shared by at least two donors. A nearest-neighbor algorithm error-corrected the raw reads and collapsed the reads into unique sequences, merging closely related sequences to remove PCR and sequencing errors. To assign V, D and J gene segments, CDR3 sequences were aligned to IMGT reference sequences. Each retained sequence needed at least a six-nucleotide match to both a V gene segment and a J gene segment. A rearrangement counted as productive if the CDR3 had no stop codons and remained in frame with V and J, and every other rearrangement counted as non-productive. CDR3 was defined according to IMGT convention as the region running from the second conserved V-encoded cysteine to the conserved J-encoded phenylalanine. The earlier analysis of a few hundred of the donors excluded sequences that lacked an unambiguous match to a single V gene segment. In an earlier analysis of several hundred of the donors, V segments were called functional above 56.7% productive rearrangements and were called segregating when the between-donor standard deviation exceeded 5%. A statistical classification framework was built for diagnosing cytomegalovirus status from the catalog of TCR beta chain sequences. In a later analysis, V and J genes were assigned by comparing TCR nucleotide sequences against IMGT/GENE-DB human TR gene sequences. Using the TCRdist pipeline, a later analysis assigned CDR3 sequences along with most-parsimonious VDJ recombination scenarios. A later analysis defined each TCR beta chain by its CDR3 amino acid sequence plus V-gene family, and excluded reads lacking a unique V-gene family. As a way to deal with suspected cross-contamination and a sequencing artifact, a later analysis dropped 450 to 600 nucleotide sequences that were highly shared and had low generation probability. In a later analysis, a clonal expansion index was calculated for each public chain from normalized within-repertoire ranks of inferred template counts. In a later analysis, generation probabilities were computed with a VDJ recombination model fitted to out-of-frame rearrangements, and the resulting probabilities were checked against IGoR. In a later analysis, hypergeometric tests were used to score TCR-TCR, TCR-HLA and TCR-CMV co-occurrence, with a repertoire-size bias correction applied to TCR pairs. A later analysis estimated false discovery rates by permuting HLA or CMV assignments 20 times. In a later analysis, co-occurring TCRs were grouped using DBSCAN, and TCRdist sequence similarity was added for clustering within HLA-allele-positive subsets. For co-occurrence clustering, repertoires with fewer than 30,000 or more than 120,000 public chains were excluded, along with roughly five repertoires with anomalous nucleotide sharing. TCRdb retrieved this table from immuneACCESS and kept in-frame rearrangements only. Not all clones are present; in checked studies, unresolved V genes account for under half, and no reason is known for the remainder. V, J and clone size were drawn from that table, and D and trimming were deduced from the DNA. In this sample the table shows about 150,000 clones, less than 85% of which occur a single time. Over 1.5% of the sample comes from the top ten.

Concerning this clone: What antigen it recognizes has not been identified. No qualities accompany the bases; no much larger clone lies one base away.

The sequence was obtained from a man aged 35-49 years in good health and CMV-seronegative. Recombination linked TRBV4-3 to TRBJ2-3; the best D guess is TRBD2, with 6 bases matching. The source material was PBMCs. The DNA is as follows: TGCGCCAGCAGCCAAGATTTGGGGGGAACAGATACGCAGTATTTT. This translates into CASSQDLGGTDTQYF.